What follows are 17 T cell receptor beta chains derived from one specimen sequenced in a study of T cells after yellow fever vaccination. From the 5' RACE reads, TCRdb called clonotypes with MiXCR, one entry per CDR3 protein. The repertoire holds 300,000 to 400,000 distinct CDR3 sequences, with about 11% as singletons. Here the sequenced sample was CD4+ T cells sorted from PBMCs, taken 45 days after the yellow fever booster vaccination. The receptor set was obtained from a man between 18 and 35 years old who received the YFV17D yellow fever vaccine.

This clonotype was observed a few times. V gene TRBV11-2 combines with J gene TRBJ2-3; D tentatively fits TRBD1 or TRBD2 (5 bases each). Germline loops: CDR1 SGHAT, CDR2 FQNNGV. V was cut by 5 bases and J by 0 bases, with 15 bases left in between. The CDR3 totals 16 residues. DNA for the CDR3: TGTGCCAGCAGCCGACTAAGCAGGGTTAGCACAGATACGCAGTATTTT. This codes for CASSRLSRVSTDTQYF.

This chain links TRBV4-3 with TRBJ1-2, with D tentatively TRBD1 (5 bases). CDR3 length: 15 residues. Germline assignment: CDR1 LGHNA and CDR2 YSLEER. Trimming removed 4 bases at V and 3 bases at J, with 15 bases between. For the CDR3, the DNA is TGCGCCAGCAGCCCCTGGCAGGGCGCCGACTATGGCTACACCTTC. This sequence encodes CASSPWQGADYGYTF.

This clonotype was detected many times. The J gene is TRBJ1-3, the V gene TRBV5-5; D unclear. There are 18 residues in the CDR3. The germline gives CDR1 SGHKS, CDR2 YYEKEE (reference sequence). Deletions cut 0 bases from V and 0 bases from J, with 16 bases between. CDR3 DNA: TGTGCCAGCAGCTTGGACGCTTATAGGGCTATCTCTGGAAACACCATATATTTT. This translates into CASSLDAYRAISGNTIYF.

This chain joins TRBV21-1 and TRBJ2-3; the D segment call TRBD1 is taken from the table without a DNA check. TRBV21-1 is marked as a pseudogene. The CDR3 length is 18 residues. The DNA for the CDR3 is TGTGCCAGCAGCTTCCAAAAGGACAGGGGGCGCGGGTCAGATACGCAGTATTTT. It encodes CASSFQKDRGRGSDTQYF.

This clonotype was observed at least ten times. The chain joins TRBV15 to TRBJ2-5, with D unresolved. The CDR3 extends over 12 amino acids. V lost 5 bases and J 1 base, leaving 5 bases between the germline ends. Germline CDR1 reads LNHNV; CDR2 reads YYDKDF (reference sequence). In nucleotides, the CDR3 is TGTGCCACCAGCCCCCGCCAAGAGACCCAGTACTTC. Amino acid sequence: CATSPRQETQYF.

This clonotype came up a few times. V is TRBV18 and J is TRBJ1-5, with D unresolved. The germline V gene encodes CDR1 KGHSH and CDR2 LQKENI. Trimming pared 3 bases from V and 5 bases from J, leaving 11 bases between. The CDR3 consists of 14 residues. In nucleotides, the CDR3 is TGTGCCAGCTCACCTGGGTTTGGGGATCAGCCCCAGCATTTT. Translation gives CASSPGFGDQPQHF.

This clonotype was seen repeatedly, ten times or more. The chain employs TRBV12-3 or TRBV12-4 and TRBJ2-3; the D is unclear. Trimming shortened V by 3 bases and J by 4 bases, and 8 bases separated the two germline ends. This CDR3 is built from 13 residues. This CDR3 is CASSFRVPDTQYF. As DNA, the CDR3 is TGTGCCAGCAGTTTTAGGGTTCCAGATACGCAGTATTTT.

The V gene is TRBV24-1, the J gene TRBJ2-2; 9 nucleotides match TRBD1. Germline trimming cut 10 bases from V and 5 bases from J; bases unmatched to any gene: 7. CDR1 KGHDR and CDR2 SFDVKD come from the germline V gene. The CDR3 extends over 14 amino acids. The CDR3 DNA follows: TGTGCCACTGCAAGGGGACAGGGAACCGGGGAGCTGTTTTTT. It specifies CATARGQGTGELFF.

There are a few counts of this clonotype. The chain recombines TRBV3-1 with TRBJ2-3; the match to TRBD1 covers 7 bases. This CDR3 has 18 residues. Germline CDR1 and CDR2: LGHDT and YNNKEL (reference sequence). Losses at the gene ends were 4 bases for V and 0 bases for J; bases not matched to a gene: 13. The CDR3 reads CASSRPQGIGTSTDTQYF. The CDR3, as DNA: TGTGCCAGCAGCCGCCCACAGGGGATCGGTACTAGCACAGATACGCAGTATTTT.

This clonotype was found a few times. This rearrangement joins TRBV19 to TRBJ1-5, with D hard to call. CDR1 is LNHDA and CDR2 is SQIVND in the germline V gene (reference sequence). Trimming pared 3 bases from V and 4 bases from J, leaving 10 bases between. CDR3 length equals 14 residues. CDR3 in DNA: TGTGCCAGTAGTATGGTTCAACGGAATCAGCCCCAGCATTTT. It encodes CASSMVQRNQPQHF.

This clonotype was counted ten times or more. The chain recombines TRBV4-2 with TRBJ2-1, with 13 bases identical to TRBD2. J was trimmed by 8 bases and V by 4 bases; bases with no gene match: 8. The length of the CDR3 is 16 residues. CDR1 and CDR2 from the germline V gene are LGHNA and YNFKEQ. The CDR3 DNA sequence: TGTGCCAGCAGCCCCGTTACTAGCGGGGGGGCCTATGAGCAGTTCTTC. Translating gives CASSPVTSGGAYEQFF.

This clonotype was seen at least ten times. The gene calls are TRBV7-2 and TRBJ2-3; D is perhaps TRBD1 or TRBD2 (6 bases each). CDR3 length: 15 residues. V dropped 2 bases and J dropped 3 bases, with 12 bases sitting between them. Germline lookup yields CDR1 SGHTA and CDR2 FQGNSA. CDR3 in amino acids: CASSLQSGATDTQYF. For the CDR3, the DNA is TGTGCCAGCAGCTTACAATCGGGGGCTACAGATACGCAGTATTTT.

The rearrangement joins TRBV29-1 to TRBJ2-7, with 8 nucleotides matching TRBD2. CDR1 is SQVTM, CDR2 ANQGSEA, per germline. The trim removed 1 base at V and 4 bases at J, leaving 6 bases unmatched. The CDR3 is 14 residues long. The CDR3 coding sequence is TGCAGCGTTGAAGGATTAGCGGGGCTATACGAGCAGTACTTC. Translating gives CSVEGLAGLYEQYF.

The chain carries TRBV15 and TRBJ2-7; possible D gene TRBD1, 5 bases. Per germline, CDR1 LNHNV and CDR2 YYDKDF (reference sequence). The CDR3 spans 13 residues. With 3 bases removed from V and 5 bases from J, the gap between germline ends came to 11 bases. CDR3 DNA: TGTGCCACCAGCAGGTCAGGGAACCACGAGCAGTACGTC. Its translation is CATSRSGNHEQYV.

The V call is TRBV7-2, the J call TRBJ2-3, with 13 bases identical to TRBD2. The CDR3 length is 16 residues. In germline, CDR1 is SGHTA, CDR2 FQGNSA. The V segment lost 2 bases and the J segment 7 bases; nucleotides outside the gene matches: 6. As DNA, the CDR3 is TGTGCCAGCAGCTTATCCCGGACTAGCGGGGGCTATACGCAGTATTTT. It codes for CASSLSRTSGGYTQYF.

The CDR3 DNA sequence: TGCAGTGCTAGGCGCAGGGACCATAATTCACCCCTCCACTTT. It translates to CSARRRDHNSPLHF. The chain carries TRBV20-1 and TRBJ1-6, with TRBD1 as a possible D gene (5 bases). The V end was cut by 3 bases, the J end by 5 bases, with 11 bases between. This CDR3 is 14 amino acids long. Germline CDR1 reads DFQATT; CDR2 reads SNEGSKA (reference sequence).

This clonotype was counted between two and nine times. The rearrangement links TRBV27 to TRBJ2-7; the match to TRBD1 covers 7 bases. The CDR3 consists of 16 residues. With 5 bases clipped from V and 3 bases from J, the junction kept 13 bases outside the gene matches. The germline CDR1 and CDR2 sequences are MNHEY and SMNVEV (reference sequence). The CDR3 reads CASSPLLPGQNYEQYF. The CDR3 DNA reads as TGTGCCAGCAGTCCCCTCCTCCCGGGACAGAACTACGAGCAGTACTTC.